The clone carrying this T cell receptor beta chain was counted ten times or more. The antigen is undetermined. This specimen belongs to a study of T-cell reconstitution after alpha-beta-depleted transplantation in children. Study-wide results and limits: Where some patients showed high TCRbeta diversity at day 60, it came from recipient T cells and thymic progenitors that had survived.

CDR1 and CDR2 from the germline V gene are SGHRS and YFSETQ. V shed 1 base and J 4 bases; nucleotides not matched to a gene: 7. The CDR3 runs 15 residues. Unique molecular identifiers were used to barcode this TCRbeta library. A single record per CDR3 protein comes from TCRdb applying MiXCR to the PCR reads. This table holds roughly 300,000 distinct CDR3 sequences, 11% found once. The sample in question was peripheral blood, obtained 180 days after TCRalphabeta/CD19-depleted stem cell transplant. The receptor was isolated from a male patient aged 2 to 10 who had a stem cell transplant for chronic granulomatous disease, so the T cells may come from the graft donor. The rearrangement uses TRBV5-1 and TRBJ1-2; 7 positions agree with TRBD1. This CDR3 reads CASSLLETGIYGYTF. CDR3 sequence (DNA): TGCGCCAGCAGCTTGCTCGAGACAGGGATCTATGGCTACACCTTC.